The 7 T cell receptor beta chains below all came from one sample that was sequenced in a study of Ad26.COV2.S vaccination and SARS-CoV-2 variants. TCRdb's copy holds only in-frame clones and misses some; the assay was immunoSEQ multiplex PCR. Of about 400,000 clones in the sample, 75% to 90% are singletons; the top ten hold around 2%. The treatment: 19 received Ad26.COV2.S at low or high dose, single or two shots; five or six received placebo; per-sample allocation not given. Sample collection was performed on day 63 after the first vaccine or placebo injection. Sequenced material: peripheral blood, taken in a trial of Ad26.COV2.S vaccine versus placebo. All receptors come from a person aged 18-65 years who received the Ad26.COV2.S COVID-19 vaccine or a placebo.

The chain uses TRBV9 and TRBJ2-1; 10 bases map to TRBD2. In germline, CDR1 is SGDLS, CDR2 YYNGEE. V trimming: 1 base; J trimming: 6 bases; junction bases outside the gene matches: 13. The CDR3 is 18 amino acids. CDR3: CASSVRTSGTSASNEQFF. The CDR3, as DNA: TGTGCCAGCAGCGTACGGACATCCGGGACTAGCGCCTCCAATGAGCAGTTCTTC.

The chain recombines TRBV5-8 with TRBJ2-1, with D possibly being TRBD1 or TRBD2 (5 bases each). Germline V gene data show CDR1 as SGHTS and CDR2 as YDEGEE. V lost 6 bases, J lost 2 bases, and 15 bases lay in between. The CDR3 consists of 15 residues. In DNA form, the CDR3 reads TGTGCCAGCACCTCAGGGAGACTGACCTACAATGAGCAGTTCTTC. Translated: CASTSGRLTYNEQFF. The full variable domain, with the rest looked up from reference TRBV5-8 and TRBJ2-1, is EAGVTQSPTHLIKTRGQQATLRCSPISGHTSVYWYQQALGLGLQFLLWYDEGEERNRGNFPPRFSGRQFPNYSSELNVNALELEDSALYLCASTSGRLTYNEQFFGPGTRLTVL.

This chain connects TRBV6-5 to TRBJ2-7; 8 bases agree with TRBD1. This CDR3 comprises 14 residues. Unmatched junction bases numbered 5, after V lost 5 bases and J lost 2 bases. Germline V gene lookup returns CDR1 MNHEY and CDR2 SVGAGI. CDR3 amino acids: CASSLSGGPYEQYF. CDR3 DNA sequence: TGTGCCAGCAGTCTCTCAGGGGGCCCCTACGAGCAGTACTTC.

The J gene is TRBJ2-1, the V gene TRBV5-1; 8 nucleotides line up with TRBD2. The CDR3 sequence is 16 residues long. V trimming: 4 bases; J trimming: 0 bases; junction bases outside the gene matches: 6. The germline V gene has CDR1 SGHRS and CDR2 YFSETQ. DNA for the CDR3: TGCGCCAGCAGCCGGGGGGGAGCGGACTCCTACAATGAGCAGTTCTTC. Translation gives CASSRGGADSYNEQFF.

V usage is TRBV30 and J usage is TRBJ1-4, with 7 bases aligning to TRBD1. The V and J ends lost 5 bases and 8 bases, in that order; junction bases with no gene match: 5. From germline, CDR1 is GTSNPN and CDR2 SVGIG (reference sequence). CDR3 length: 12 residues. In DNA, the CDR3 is TGTGCCTGGGGGACCAGGGGGGAAAAACTGTTTTTT. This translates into CAWGTRGEKLFF.

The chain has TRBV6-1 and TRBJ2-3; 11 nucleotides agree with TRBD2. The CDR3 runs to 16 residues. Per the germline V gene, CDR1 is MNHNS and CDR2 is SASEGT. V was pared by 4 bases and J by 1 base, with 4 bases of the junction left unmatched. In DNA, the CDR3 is TGTGCCAGCAGTGCAAAGACTAGCGGGGGCACAGATACGCAGTATTTT. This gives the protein CASSAKTSGGTDTQYF.

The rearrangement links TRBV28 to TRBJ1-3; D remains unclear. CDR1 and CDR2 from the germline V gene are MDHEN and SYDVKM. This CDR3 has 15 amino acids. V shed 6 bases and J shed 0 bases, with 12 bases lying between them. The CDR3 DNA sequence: TGTGCCAGCAGGGATAGAAGGTTCTCTGGAAACACCATATATTTT. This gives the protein CASRDRRFSGNTIYF. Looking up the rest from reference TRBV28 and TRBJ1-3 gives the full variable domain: DVKVTQSSRYLVKRTGEKVFLECVQDMDHENMFWYRQDPGLGLRLIYFSYDVKMKEKGDIPEGYSVSREKKERFSLILESASTNQTSMYLCASRDRRFSGNTIYFGEGSWLTVV.